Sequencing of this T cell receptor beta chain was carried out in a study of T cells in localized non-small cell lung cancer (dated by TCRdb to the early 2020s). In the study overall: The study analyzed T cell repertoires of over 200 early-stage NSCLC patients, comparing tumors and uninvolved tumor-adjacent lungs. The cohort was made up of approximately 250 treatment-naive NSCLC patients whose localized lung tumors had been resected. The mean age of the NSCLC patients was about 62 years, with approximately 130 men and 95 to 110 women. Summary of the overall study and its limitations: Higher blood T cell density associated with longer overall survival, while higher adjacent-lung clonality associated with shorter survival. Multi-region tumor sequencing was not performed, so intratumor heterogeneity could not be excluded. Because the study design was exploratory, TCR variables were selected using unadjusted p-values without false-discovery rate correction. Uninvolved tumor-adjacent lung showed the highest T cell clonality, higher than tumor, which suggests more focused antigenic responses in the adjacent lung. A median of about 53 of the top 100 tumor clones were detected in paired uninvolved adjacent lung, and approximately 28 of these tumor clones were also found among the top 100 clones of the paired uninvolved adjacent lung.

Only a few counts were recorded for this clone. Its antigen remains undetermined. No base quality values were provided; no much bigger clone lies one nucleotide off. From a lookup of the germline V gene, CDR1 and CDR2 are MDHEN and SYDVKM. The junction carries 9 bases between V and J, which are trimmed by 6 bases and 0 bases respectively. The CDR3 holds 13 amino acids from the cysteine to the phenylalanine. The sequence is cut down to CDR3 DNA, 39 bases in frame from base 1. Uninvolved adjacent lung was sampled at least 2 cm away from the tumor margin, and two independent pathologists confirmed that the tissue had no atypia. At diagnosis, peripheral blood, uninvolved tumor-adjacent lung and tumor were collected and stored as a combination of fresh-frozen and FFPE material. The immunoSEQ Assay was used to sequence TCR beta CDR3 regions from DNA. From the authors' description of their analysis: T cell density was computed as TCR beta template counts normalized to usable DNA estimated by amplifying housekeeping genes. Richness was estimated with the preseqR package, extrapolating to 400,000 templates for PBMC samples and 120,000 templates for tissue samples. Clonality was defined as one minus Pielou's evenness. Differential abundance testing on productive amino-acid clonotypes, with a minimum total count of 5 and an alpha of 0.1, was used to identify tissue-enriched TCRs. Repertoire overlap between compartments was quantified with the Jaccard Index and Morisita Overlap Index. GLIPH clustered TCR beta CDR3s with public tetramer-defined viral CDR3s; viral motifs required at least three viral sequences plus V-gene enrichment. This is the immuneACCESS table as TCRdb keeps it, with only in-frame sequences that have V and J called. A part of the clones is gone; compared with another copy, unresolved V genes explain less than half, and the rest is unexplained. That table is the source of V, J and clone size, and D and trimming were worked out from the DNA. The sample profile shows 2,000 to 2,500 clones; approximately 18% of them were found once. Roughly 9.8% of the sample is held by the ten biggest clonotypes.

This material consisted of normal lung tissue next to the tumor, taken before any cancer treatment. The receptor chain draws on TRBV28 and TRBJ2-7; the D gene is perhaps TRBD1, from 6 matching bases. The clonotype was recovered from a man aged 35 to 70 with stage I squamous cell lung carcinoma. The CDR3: CASRKQGSYEQYF. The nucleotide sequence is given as TGTGCCAGCAGGAAACAGGGCTCCTACGAGCAGTACTTC. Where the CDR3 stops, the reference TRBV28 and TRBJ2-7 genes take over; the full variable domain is DVKVTQSSRYLVKRTGEKVFLECVQDMDHENMFWYRQDPGLGLRLIYFSYDVKMKEKGDIPEGYSVSREKKERFSLILESASTNQTSMYLCASRKQGSYEQYFGPGTRLTVT.